The 27 T cell receptor beta chains reported below all come from one sample, sequenced in a study of technical replicates of blood from a handful of donors. Data came from immunoSEQ multiplex PCR; TCRdb stores just in-frame clones and leaves some out. The repertoire consists of about 66,000 clones, with more than 75% occurring once and the leading ten covering 4% to 5%. The sequenced material came from PBMCs. Source of these receptors: a human donor in good health. Some clones in this sample may be carry-over from other donors' samples.

The genes are TRBV9 and TRBJ2-1, with 8 bases identical to TRBD1. Looked up from germline, CDR1 is SGDLS and CDR2 is YYNGEE. V shed 4 bases and J 7 bases; nucleotides not matched to a gene: 10. CDR3 length: 15 residues. The CDR3 loop is CASSPQDREWNEQFF. Here the CDR3 DNA reads TGTGCCAGCAGCCCCCAGGACAGGGAGTGGAATGAGCAGTTCTTC. The variable domain in full, with the rest retrieved from reference TRBV9 and TRBJ2-1, is DSGVTQTPKHLITATGQRVTLRCSPRSGDLSVYWYQQSLDQGLQFLIQYYNGEERAKGNILERFSAQQFPDLHSELNLSSLELGDSALYFCASSPQDREWNEQFFGPGTRLTVL.

The count of this clone is one. The chain couples TRBV27 to TRBJ1-2; D is unresolved. Trimming shortened V by 5 bases and J by 2 bases, and 9 bases separated the two germline ends. Germline V gives CDR1 MNHEY, CDR2 SMNVEV (reference sequence). This CDR3 comprises 13 residues. The CDR3 is CASSLEINYGYTF. Here the CDR3 DNA reads TGTGCCAGCAGTCTCGAGATCAACTATGGCTACACCTTC.

The rearrangement joins TRBV6-5 to TRBJ2-5; TRBD1 matches at 7 bases. V was clipped by 4 bases and J by 1 base; unmatched bases: 3. This CDR3 is built from 14 residues. CDR1 is MNHEY and CDR2 is SVGAGI in the germline V gene. CDR3 in amino acids: CASSSDRVQETQYF. The DNA for the CDR3 is TGTGCCAGCAGTTCTGACAGGGTCCAAGAGACCCAGTACTTC.

The genes are TRBV23-1 and TRBJ1-2; D may be TRBD1 (5 bases). TRBV23-1 counts as an open reading frame of uncertain function. The CDR3 extends over 14 amino acids. V was shortened by 0 bases and J by 8 bases, with 13 bases between the two germline ends. This chain's CDR3 is CASSQSGQGGGYTF. The DNA of the CDR3 is TGCGCCAGCAGTCAATCGGGCCAGGGTGGAGGCTACACCTTC.

The chain uses TRBV18 and TRBJ1-6, with TRBD1 identical over 8 bases. Germline-derived CDR1 and CDR2 are KGHSH and LQKENI. CDR3 size: 14 residues. V shed 5 bases and J 7 bases; nucleotides not matched to a gene: 4. The CDR3 here is CASSSDRGNSPLHF. In DNA, the CDR3 is TGTGCCAGCTCATCTGACAGGGGAAATTCACCCCTCCACTTT.

The V and J genes are TRBV6-6 and TRBJ2-5; 8 nucleotides agree with TRBD2. After removal of 4 bases from V and 5 bases from J, the junction contained 6 bases not matched to a gene. CDR3 length: 14 amino acids. CDR1 is MNHNY, CDR2 SVGAGI, per germline (reference sequence). The CDR3 is CASSFERERETQYF. The DNA of the CDR3 is TGTGCCAGCAGTTTCGAGCGGGAGAGGGAGACCCAGTACTTC.

This clone was counted a single time. This chain uses TRBV4-3 with TRBJ2-1; D is perhaps TRBD2 (6 bases). From germline, CDR1 is LGHNA and CDR2 YSLEER. The CDR3 is made up of 14 amino acids. The germline V and J ends were trimmed by 3 bases and 12 bases, with 18 bases remaining between them. The CDR3 here is CASSQEERVGGQFF. The CDR3 DNA reads TGCGCCAGCAGCCAGGAGGAGCGGGTGGGAGGGCAGTTCTTC.

The chain combines TRBV6-1 with TRBJ2-3; TRBD1 might be the D (7 bases). CDR1 is MNHNS, CDR2 SASEGT, per germline. This CDR3 is 15 amino acids long. Trimming took off 3 bases at V and 6 bases at J, with 16 bases between the two ends. CDR3 sequence reads: CASSEPGGTRDTQYF. CDR3 sequence (DNA): TGTGCCAGCAGTGAGCCAGGGGGGACACGGGATACGCAGTATTTT.

V and J are TRBV7-9 and TRBJ2-7; 8 bases map to TRBD1. Germline lookup yields CDR1 SEHNR and CDR2 FQNEAQ (reference sequence). The CDR3 loop spans 16 amino acids. The V segment lost 2 bases and the J segment 2 bases; nucleotides outside the gene matches: 8. In nucleotides, the CDR3 is TGTGCCAGCAGCTTACGACGACAGGGGACAACCTACGAGCAGTACTTC. Protein: CASSLRRQGTTYEQYF. Supplemented by reference TRBV7-9 and TRBJ2-7, the full variable domain reads DTGVSQNPRHKITKRGQNVTFRCDPISEHNRLYWYRQTLGQGPEFLTYFQNEAQLEKSRLLSDRFSAERPKGSFSTLEIQRTEQGDSAMYLCASSLRRQGTTYEQYFGPGTRLTVT.

The chain employs TRBV5-4 and TRBJ2-3, with TRBD2 matching over 8 bases. From germline, CDR1 is SGHNT and CDR2 YYREEE (reference sequence). This CDR3 contains 16 residues. Losses at the gene ends were 4 bases for V and 0 bases for J; bases not matched to a gene: 7. The CDR3 DNA is TGTGCCAGCAGCCCCCAAGCGGGAGCGAGCACAGATACGCAGTATTTT. Protein product: CASSPQAGASTDTQYF.

This rearrangement joins TRBV10-3 to TRBJ2-3, with TRBD2 identical over 10 bases. CDR1 and CDR2 from the germline V gene are ENHRY and SYGVKD. The CDR3 spans 17 residues. The trim removed 6 bases at V and 2 bases at J, leaving 11 bases unmatched. CDR3 region: CAIRLAGAATITDTQYF. In DNA, the CDR3 is TGTGCCATCAGGCTAGCGGGAGCGGCTACGATCACAGATACGCAGTATTTT.

The CDR3 is CASSEARLGEGPETQYF. The CDR3 DNA reads TGCGCCAGCAGTGAGGCGCGGCTGGGAGAAGGGCCTGAGACCCAGTACTTC. This chain uses TRBV10-1 with TRBJ2-5; tentative D call: TRBD2 (5 bases). The germline gives CDR1 WNHNN, CDR2 SYGVQD (reference sequence). The CDR3 loop spans 17 amino acids. V was clipped by 2 bases and J by 5 bases, with 21 bases between them.

The chain links TRBV19 to TRBJ2-2; weak D call: TRBD1 (5 bases). The V end lost 6 bases, the J end lost 2 bases, and 13 bases lay between the germline ends. The CDR3 loop spans 15 amino acids. Germline V gene lookup returns CDR1 LNHDA and CDR2 SQIVND (reference sequence). CDR3 sequence: CASRKLRDNTGELFF. CDR3 coding DNA: TGTGCCAGTAGAAAACTCAGGGATAACACCGGGGAGCTGTTTTTT.

This sequence joins TRBV4-3 and TRBJ2-7; 11 bases are shared with TRBD2. With V trimmed by 1 base and J by 5 bases, 7 bases remained unmatched. Germline V CDR1 and CDR2: LGHNA, YSLEER. This CDR3 has 16 amino acids. DNA for the CDR3: TGCGCCAGCAGCCAAGGTGCGACTAGCGGGATTAACGAGCAGTACTTC. Its translation: CASSQGATSGINEQYF.

The chain employs TRBV6-6 and TRBJ2-1; 9 nucleotides line up with TRBD1. The CDR3 is 15 residues long. V dropped 7 bases and J dropped 0; count of bases not matched to a gene: 4. CDR1 is MNHNY and CDR2 is SVGAGI in the germline V gene (reference sequence). The CDR3 here is CASKRDRDSYNEQFF. For the CDR3, the DNA is TGTGCCAGCAAGCGGGACAGGGACTCCTACAATGAGCAGTTCTTC.

The chain joins TRBV19 to TRBJ2-1, with 8 bases lining up with TRBD1. J lost 8 bases, V lost 4 bases, and 4 bases had no gene match. This CDR3 is built from 13 residues. Germline V lookup: CDR1 LNHDA, CDR2 SQIVND (reference sequence). CDR3 loop: CASSRQGRDEQFF. DNA of the CDR3: TGTGCCAGTAGTAGACAGGGGCGCGATGAGCAGTTCTTC. Full variable domain (rest looked up from reference TRBV19 and TRBJ2-1): DGGITQSPKYLFRKEGQNVTLSCEQNLNHDAMYWYRQDPGQGLRLIYYSQIVNDFQKGDIAEGYSVSREKKESFPLTVTSAQKNPTAFYLCASSRQGRDEQFFGPGTRLTVL.

V and J are TRBV10-1 and TRBJ2-7; 7 bases align to TRBD1. In germline, CDR1 is WNHNN, CDR2 SYGVQD (reference sequence). The CDR3 has 14 amino acids. V lost 7 bases, J lost 1 base, and 7 bases stayed unmatched. The CDR3 nucleotides are TGCGCCAGCAAAGCGTGGGACAGTTCCTACGAGCAGTACTTC. It encodes CASKAWDSSYEQYF.

The rearrangement joins TRBV2 to TRBJ2-1; 8 positions agree with TRBD1. The CDR3 runs 15 residues. Per the germline V gene, CDR1 is SNHLY and CDR2 is FYNNEI. Losses at the gene ends were 4 bases for V and 5 bases for J; bases not matched to a gene: 7. The CDR3 region has the DNA TGTGCCAGCAGTGTACGGCAGGGGGCAAACAATGAGCAGTTCTTC. This translates into CASSVRQGANNEQFF.

Here the CDR3 reads CASSQVLGEVDYGYTF. CDR3 DNA: TGTGCCAGCAGCCAAGTATTGGGGGAGGTGGACTATGGCTACACCTTC. The gene calls are TRBV4-2 and TRBJ1-2, with D possibly matching TRBD1 (5 bases). Trimming took 1 base from V and 3 from J, leaving 15 bases between them. This CDR3 spans 16 amino acids. In germline, CDR1 is LGHNA, CDR2 YNFKEQ.

The V call is TRBV7-2, the J call TRBJ2-1; 10 bases are a match to TRBD2. Trimming at V came to 7 bases and at J to 9 bases, leaving 6 bases not matched to a gene. Germline CDR1 SGHTA, CDR2 FQGNSA. This CDR3 has 13 residues. This chain's CDR3 is CASTEAGGPEQFF. CDR3 nucleotides: TGTGCCAGCACCGAAGCGGGGGGGCCTGAGCAGTTCTTC.

The chain is built from TRBV18 and TRBJ1-2; 9 bases agree with TRBD1. V trimming: 2 bases; J trimming: 8 bases; junction bases outside the gene matches: 6. The CDR3 extends over 14 amino acids. Germline V gives CDR1 KGHSH, CDR2 LQKENI. This CDR3 reads CASSPGGQGEGYTF. In nucleotides, the CDR3 is TGTGCCAGCTCACCAGGGGGACAGGGAGAGGGCTACACCTTC.

This rearrangement joins TRBV30 to TRBJ1-4; perhaps TRBD1 as D (5 bases). The CDR3 spans 13 residues. Germline assignment: CDR1 GTSNPN and CDR2 SVGIG (reference sequence). V lost 2 bases to trimming and J lost 7 bases, with 11 bases between them. Here the CDR3 DNA reads TGTGCCTGGAGTAGGCAGGGTGGTGAAAAACTGTTTTTT. Translating it yields CAWSRQGGEKLFF.

The chain is built from TRBV6-6 and TRBJ2-1; 7 bases map to TRBD2. CDR3 length: 14 residues. The junction had 11 bases not matched to a gene; V was cut back by 7 bases and J by 8 bases. Germline values: CDR1 MNHNY, CDR2 SVGAGI (reference sequence). This CDR3 reads CASTLAGEGYEQFF. In nucleotides, the CDR3 is TGTGCCAGCACCCTTGCTGGGGAGGGCTATGAGCAGTTCTTC.

V is TRBV5-6 and J is TRBJ2-5, with 8 bases identical to TRBD2. CDR3 length: 14 amino acids. V lost 4 bases and J lost 5; bases outside the gene matches: 7. CDR1 and CDR2 from the germline V gene are SGHDT and YYEEEE. The CDR3 DNA is TGTGCCAGCAGCATCCGGACTAGCTTTGAGACCCAGTACTTC. Translation: CASSIRTSFETQYF.

The rearrangement joins TRBV19 to TRBJ2-2; tentatively, D is TRBD2 (5 bases). The length of the CDR3 is 14 residues. CDR1 is LNHDA and CDR2 is SQIVND in the germline V gene (reference sequence). Trimming pared 0 bases from V and 4 bases from J, leaving 6 bases between. The CDR3 loop is CASSIDEGTGELFF. The CDR3 DNA follows: TGTGCCAGTAGTATAGATGAGGGCACCGGGGAGCTGTTTTTT.

This rearrangement joins TRBV27 to TRBJ1-1; D not resolved. Trimming stripped 4 bases from V and 5 bases from J, with 11 bases between. Germline V CDR1 and CDR2: MNHEY, SMNVEV (reference sequence). The CDR3 runs to 13 residues. The CDR3 region has the DNA TGTGCCAGCAGTTACTTAGGGAGGACTGAAGCTTTCTTT. Translating gives CASSYLGRTEAFF.

The gene calls are TRBV11-2 and TRBJ2-5; perhaps TRBD2 as D (7 bases). V lost 6 bases and J 4 bases, leaving 21 bases between the germline ends. The germline CDR1 and CDR2 sequences are SGHAT and FQNNGV. This CDR3 has 16 amino acids. As DNA, the CDR3 is TGTGCCAGCAGGCCGGGCGGGGGCGAAGGTCCAGAGACCCAGTACTTC. It specifies CASRPGGGEGPETQYF.